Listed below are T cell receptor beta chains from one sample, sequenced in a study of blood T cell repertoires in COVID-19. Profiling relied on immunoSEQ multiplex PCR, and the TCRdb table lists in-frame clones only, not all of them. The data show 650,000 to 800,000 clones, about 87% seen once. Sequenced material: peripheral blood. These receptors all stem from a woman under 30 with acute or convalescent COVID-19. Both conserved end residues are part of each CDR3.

CASSLEWRGTEAFF,TRBJ1-1,14,TRBV7-2
CASSSNYNEQFF,TRBJ2-1,12,TRBV27
CASSLAPGHPVNTEAFF,TRBJ1-1,17,TRBV7-8
CASSRQGGDTEAFF,TRBJ1-1,14,TRBV18
CASAPRDRGATNEKLFF,TRBJ1-4,17,TRBV5-1
CASSPSGVWANEKLFF,TRBJ1-4,16,TRBV4-1
CASSHLGEGNYGYTF,TRBJ1-2,15,TRBV14
CASSLAWGEEGAFF,TRBJ1-1,14,TRBV5-5
CSATELAGPTYEQYF,TRBJ2-7,15,TRBV20-1
CASSPQVATSTDTQYF,TRBJ2-3,16,TRBV27
CASSGRGSGANVLTF,TRBJ2-6,15,TRBV7-2
CASSISAGITRTEAFF,TRBJ1-1,16,TRBV19
CASSSGTLSTDTQYF,TRBJ2-3,15,TRBV11-2
CAWSASTATSVFYYGYTF,TRBJ1-2,18,TRBV30
CASSPQPGSEKLFF,TRBJ1-4,14,TRBV5-1
CASSSTGGFPGELFF,TRBJ2-2,15,TRBV7-3
CASNKGDGINYGYTF,TRBJ1-2,15,TRBV5-1
CASSVIGASGGAHGELFF,TRBJ2-2,18,TRBV9
CASSFSRGMNTEAFF,TRBJ1-1,15,TRBV5-1
CASSQPKFGRKSSGANVLTF,TRBJ2-6,20,TRBV23-1
CASSLNPGGSYEQYF,TRBJ2-7,15,TRBV7-3
CASSIQAPYEQYF,TRBJ2-7,13,TRBV19
CATSDGRGQYF,TRBJ2-7,11,TRBV24-1
CASSGDRGMNTEAFF,TRBJ1-1,15,TRBV18
CASRGGQGNTGELFF,TRBJ2-2,15,TRBV7-9
CASRGTSGGLTDTQYF,TRBJ2-3,16,TRBV9
CASSSNRPEAFF,TRBJ1-1,12,TRBV28
CASSLSGRGNTIYF,TRBJ1-3,14,TRBV27
CASSVGTDPQYF,TRBJ2-3,12,TRBV9
CAISALQGSSPLHF,TRBJ1-6,14,TRBV10-3
CASSEQALDLHF,TRBJ1-6,12,TRBV7-9
CASGQGADQPQHF,TRBJ1-5,13,TRBV19
CASSSGTSSTDTQYF,TRBJ2-3,15,TRBV5-1
CASSLDSFFNSPLHF,TRBJ1-6,15,TRBV27
CASSSTGGFYEQYF,TRBJ2-7,14,TRBV7-2
CASSELAARTEAFF,TRBJ1-1,14,TRBV6-1
CASSRDTNYGYTF,TRBJ1-2,13,TRBV5-4
CASSFDRAYNTEAFF,TRBJ1-1,15,TRBV5-1
CASSSYGKDRHGYTF,TRBJ1-2,15,TRBV7-2
CASSSNRELFF,TRBJ2-2,11,TRBV5-6
CASSSYRAGEQYF,TRBJ2-7,13,TRBV6-6
CASSIDTDWPGGYNEQFF,TRBJ2-1,18,TRBV19
CAWAKGTTNEKLFF,TRBJ1-4,14,TRBV30
CSARLAYEQYF,TRBJ2-7,11,TRBV20-1
CAWGHVPYEQYF,TRBJ2-7,12,TRBV30
CASSRDRGQGEQYF,TRBJ2-7,14,TRBV7-2
CASSLKWPGTVSLNTGELFF,TRBJ2-2,20,TRBV5-1